This T cell receptor (beta chain) was identified during a study of cytomegalovirus exposure and HLA in healthy donors. The primer mix had 60 Vbeta and 13 Jbeta primers. Some clones are missing from TCRdb's copy, which holds only in-frame ones; the method was immunoSEQ multiplex PCR. Among 130,000 or so clones listed, approximately 85% were seen once. The CDR3 covers 15 residues. Deletions cut 4 bases from V and 4 bases from J, with 14 bases between. Germline CDR1 is SNHLY and CDR2 is FYNNEI. About this clone: Its antigen remains unknown.

Study-wide points: As a later analysis showed, several of the most significant clusters appeared to be linked to common viral pathogens. There were 150 to 200 TCR beta chains listed as cytomegalovirus-associated.

This rearrangement joins TRBV2 to TRBJ1-3; no clear D. The TCR was taken from a woman between 50 and 59 years old in good health and CMV-seropositive. Sequences were obtained from PBMCs. The DNA of the CDR3 is TGTGCCAGCAGTGGGGCAGCCCGATCCGGAAACACCATATATTTT. Translating gives CASSGAARSGNTIYF.